The T cell receptor beta chain described here comes from a study of T cell changes during pregnancy in multiple sclerosis (dated by TCRdb to the late 2010s). Background for the entire study: The study examined how the T cell repertoire changed over the course of pregnancy in women with multiple sclerosis.

Including cysteine and phenylalanine, the CDR3 has 13 amino acids. Solely the CDR3 DNA is kept, with 39 bases framed from the first base. The germline V gene encodes CDR1 SGDLS and CDR2 YYNGEE. The germline V and J ends show losses of 6 bases and 5 bases respectively, and no gene match explains 2 bases of the junction. Library creation used the immunoSEQ multiplex PCR assay. TCRdb carries this immuneACCESS record with in-frame sequences only. Its versions omit some clonotypes, under half of them owing to an unresolved V gene in the studies checked, with the rest unexplained. The sample table lists under 70,000 clones, 91% of them with a count of one. The ten largest clonotypes hold 2% to 2.5% of the sample. This clone is a singleton in its sample. Its binding antigen is unknown. No qualities accompany the bases; no much larger clone lies one base away.

The source of this sequence is a female donor in good health, enrolled as a control in a pregnancy study. In this chain, TRBV9 is recombined with TRBJ2-1, with 10 bases in between that match TRBD2. The source material was peripheral blood, sampled in the third trimester of pregnancy. The bases are TGTGCCAGCACCGGACTAGCGGACAATGAGCAGTTCTTC. This encodes CASTGLADNEQFF. The reference TRBV9 and TRBJ2-1 proteins fill in what lies around the CDR3, so the full variable domain reads DSGVTQTPKHLITATGQRVTLRCSPRSGDLSVYWYQQSLDQGLQFLIQYYNGEERAKGNILERFSAQQFPDLHSELNLSSLELGDSALYFCASTGLADNEQFFGPGTRLTVL.